This TCR beta chain was sequenced during a study of neoadjuvant nivolumab and ipilimumab in lung cancer. Libraries were prepared by immunoSEQ multiplex PCR; TCRdb keeps only in-frame clonotypes and omits some of them. This sample has about 20,000 clones, with approximately 76% found just once. Sequences were derived from tumor tissue, sampled after neoadjuvant nivolumab, alone or with ipilimumab, at or shortly before surgery. This TCR derives from an adult with non-small cell lung cancer.

CDR3 amino acids: CASSPGTDYGYTF. In DNA, the CDR3 is TGTGCCAGCAGCCCGGGGACAGACTATGGCTACACCTTC. V is TRBV9 and J is TRBJ1-2; 7 bases map to TRBD1. The V and J ends lost 4 bases and 3 bases, in that order; junction bases with no gene match: 3. The CDR3 consists of 13 residues. CDR1 SGDLS and CDR2 YYNGEE come from the germline V gene.